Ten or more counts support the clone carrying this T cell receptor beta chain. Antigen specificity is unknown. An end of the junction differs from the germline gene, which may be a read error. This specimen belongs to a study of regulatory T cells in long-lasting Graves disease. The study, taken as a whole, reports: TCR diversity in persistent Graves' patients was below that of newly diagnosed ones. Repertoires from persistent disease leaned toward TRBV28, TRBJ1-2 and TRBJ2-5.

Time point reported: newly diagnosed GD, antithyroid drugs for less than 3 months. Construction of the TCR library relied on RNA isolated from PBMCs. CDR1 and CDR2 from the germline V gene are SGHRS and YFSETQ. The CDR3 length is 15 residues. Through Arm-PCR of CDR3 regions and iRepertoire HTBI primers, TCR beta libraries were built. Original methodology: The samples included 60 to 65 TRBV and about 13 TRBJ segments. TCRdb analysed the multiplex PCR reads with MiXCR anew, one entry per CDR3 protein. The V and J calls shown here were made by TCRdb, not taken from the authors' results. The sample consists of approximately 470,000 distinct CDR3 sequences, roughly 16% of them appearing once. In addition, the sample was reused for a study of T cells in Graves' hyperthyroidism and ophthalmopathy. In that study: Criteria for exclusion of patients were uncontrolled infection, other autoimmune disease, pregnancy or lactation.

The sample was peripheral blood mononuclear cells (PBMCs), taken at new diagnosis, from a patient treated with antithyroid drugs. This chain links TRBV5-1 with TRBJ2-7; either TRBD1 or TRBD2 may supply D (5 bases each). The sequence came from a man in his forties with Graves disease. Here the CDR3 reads CASSFLAGGSYEQYF. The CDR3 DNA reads TGTGCCAGCAGTTTCTTAGCTGGGGGCTCCTACGAGCAGTACTTC.